These 27 T cell receptor beta chains share one sample of origin, sequenced in a study of blood T cell repertoires in COVID-19. The assay was immunoSEQ multiplex PCR, and TCRdb's table has in-frame clones only and misses some. The sample lists around 50,000 clones, around nine tenths occurring once. The sample comprised peripheral blood. The receptors were sampled from a man aged 45-65 years with active COVID-19.

This chain connects TRBV7-2 to TRBJ2-1; 8 bases are a match to TRBD1. The CDR3 totals 14 residues. Trimming cost V 8 bases and J 7 bases; bases outside gene matches: 10. Per germline, CDR1 SGHTA and CDR2 FQGNSA. The DNA for the CDR3 is TGTGCCAGCTGGGCCAGGGGGCTTGAGAATGAGCAGTTCTTC. Encoded protein: CASWARGLENEQFF. Together with reference TRBV7-2 and TRBJ2-1, the CDR3 gives the full variable domain: GAGVSQSPSNKVTEKGKDVELRCDPISGHTALYWYRQSLGQGLEFLIYFQGNSAPDKSGLPSDRFSAERTGGSVSTLTIQRTQQEDSAVYLCASWARGLENEQFFGPGTRLTVL.

The V and J genes are TRBV7-2 and TRBJ2-1, with 9 positions matching TRBD1. Losses at the gene ends were 3 bases for V and 3 bases for J; bases not matched to a gene: 6. Looked up from germline, CDR1 is SGHTA and CDR2 is FQGNSA. CDR3 length: 16 amino acids. The chain's CDR3 is CASSFPTGGNYNEQFF. Here the CDR3 DNA reads TGTGCCAGCAGCTTTCCGACAGGGGGGAACTACAATGAGCAGTTCTTC. Combining the CDR3 with reference TRBV7-2 and TRBJ2-1 gives the whole variable domain GAGVSQSPSNKVTEKGKDVELRCDPISGHTALYWYRQSLGQGLEFLIYFQGNSAPDKSGLPSDRFSAERTGGSVSTLTIQRTQQEDSAVYLCASSFPTGGNYNEQFFGPGTRLTVL.

J is TRBJ2-7 and V is TRBV7-8, with D perhaps TRBD1 (6 bases). In germline, CDR1 is SGHVS, CDR2 FQNEAQ. The CDR3 runs 17 residues. Trimming removed 4 bases at V and 2 bases at J, with 21 bases between. CDR3 coding DNA: TGTGCCAGCAGCTCCGAGCCCGACAGGAGATATACCTACGAGCAGTACTTC. Protein product: CASSSEPDRRYTYEQYF.

The chain links TRBV15 to TRBJ2-1; possibly TRBD2 for D (6 bases). CDR1 is LNHNV and CDR2 is YYDKDF in the germline V gene (reference sequence). This CDR3 spans 16 amino acids. Trimming removed 0 bases at V and 3 bases at J, with 12 bases between. CDR3 nucleotide sequence: TGTGCCACCAGCAGAGAATATAGCGGTCTCTACAATGAGCAGTTCTTC. It is translated as CATSREYSGLYNEQFF.

The V and J genes are TRBV5-1 and TRBJ1-2; TRBD1 matches 8 bases. The V and J ends lost 0 bases and 1 base, in that order; junction bases with no gene match: 5. The CDR3 is 16 amino acids. Germline V gene lookup returns CDR1 SGHRS and CDR2 YFSETQ. The CDR3 DNA follows: TGCGCCAGCAGCTTGGTCCGGACAGGGATTAACTATGGCTACACCTTC. It codes for CASSLVRTGINYGYTF.

The V call is TRBV6-5, the J call TRBJ2-7; D gene uncertain. Germline V gene lookup returns CDR1 MNHEY and CDR2 SVGAGI. Between the trimmed V and J ends, which lost 3 bases and 6 bases, there was a span of 12 bases. The CDR3 sequence is 13 residues long. CDR3 DNA: TGTGCCAGCAGTTATGGGCAGGATACCGAGCAGTACTTC. This encodes CASSYGQDTEQYF.

The rearrangement joins TRBV28 to TRBJ2-3; 8 nucleotides agree with TRBD2. Germline V gene sequence: CDR1 MDHEN, CDR2 SYDVKM. The CDR3 is made up of 15 amino acids. V lost 6 bases, J lost 3 bases, and 8 bases stayed unmatched. This CDR3 is CASSATGTRTDTQYF. The CDR3 DNA reads as TGTGCCAGCAGCGCGACCGGGACTAGAACAGATACGCAGTATTTT.

This sequence joins TRBV4-3 and TRBJ1-4; 7 bases match TRBD1. The ends lost 1 base at V and 0 bases at J; junction bases unmatched: 5. Germline assignment: CDR1 LGHNA and CDR2 YSLEER. The CDR3 covers 17 residues. The CDR3 loop reads CASSQVKGAATNEKLFF. In nucleotides, the CDR3 is TGCGCCAGCAGCCAAGTGAAGGGGGCAGCAACTAATGAAAAACTGTTTTTT.

The chain is built from TRBV5-1 and TRBJ2-3; a weak D match, TRBD2 (7 bases). Between the trimmed V and J ends, which lost 2 bases and 2 bases, there was a span of 18 bases. CDR1 is SGHRS, CDR2 YFSETQ, per germline. The CDR3 is 17 residues long. The CDR3 sequence: CASSFRTGGLYTDTQYF. DNA of the CDR3: TGCGCCAGCAGCTTTAGGACGGGGGGCCTGTACACAGATACGCAGTATTTT.

The chain combines TRBV6-5 with TRBJ1-1; no reliable D call. Germline CDR1 reads MNHEY; CDR2 reads SVGAGI. Trimming removed 7 bases from V and 2 bases from J, with 11 bases in between. The CDR3 is 13 residues long. The CDR3 DNA follows: TGTGCCAGCATGAGGCAGATAAACACTGAAGCTTTCTTT. Amino acids: CASMRQINTEAFF.

CDR3 sequence reads: CASLETTTNEKLFF. The DNA for the CDR3 is TGTGCCAGCCTGGAGACGACAACTAATGAAAAACTGTTTTTT. The V gene is TRBV6-5, the J gene TRBJ1-4; D is uncertain. This CDR3 has 14 residues. Deletions cut 8 bases from V and 0 bases from J, with 10 bases between. CDR1 and CDR2 (germline): MNHEY, SVGAGI.

V gene TRBV28 combines with J gene TRBJ2-1, with TRBD2 matching 7 bases. Trimming cost V 3 bases and J 7 bases; bases outside gene matches: 9. CDR3 length equals 15 residues. The germline V gene has CDR1 MDHEN and CDR2 SYDVKM. The CDR3 sequence is CASSFPLTSHNEQFF. DNA of the CDR3: TGTGCCAGCAGTTTTCCCCTGACTAGCCATAATGAGCAGTTCTTC. The full variable domain, with the rest looked up from reference TRBV28 and TRBJ2-1, is DVKVTQSSRYLVKRTGEKVFLECVQDMDHENMFWYRQDPGLGLRLIYFSYDVKMKEKGDIPEGYSVSREKKERFSLILESASTNQTSMYLCASSFPLTSHNEQFFGPGTRLTVL.

Only one count was recorded for this clone. The chain employs TRBV6-5 and TRBJ1-2; weak D call: TRBD1 (6 bases). The V end lost 1 base, the J end lost 1 base, and 13 bases lay between the germline ends. Germline V gene sequence: CDR1 MNHEY, CDR2 SVGAGI. This CDR3 region has 16 residues. As DNA, the CDR3 is TGTGCCAGCAGTTACTACGGGACACAGGATAACTATGGCTACACCTTC. Translated: CASSYYGTQDNYGYTF.

Here the CDR3 DNA reads TGTGCCAGCACCCCGGCAGGGGGCGCGGTAGGGACTGAAGCTTTCTTT. Translating it yields CASTPAGGAVGTEAFF. The chain is built from TRBV28 and TRBJ1-1; 8 bases line up with TRBD1. V dropped 7 bases and J dropped 5; count of bases not matched to a gene: 15. Germline-derived CDR1 and CDR2 are MDHEN and SYDVKM. The length of the CDR3 is 16 residues.

The chain joins TRBV16 to TRBJ2-3, with 11 bases identical to TRBD2. This CDR3 has 17 residues. CDR1 and CDR2 from the germline V gene are KGHSY and FQNENV. The V and J ends lost 6 bases and 2 bases, in that order; junction bases with no gene match: 10. In DNA form, the CDR3 reads TGTGCCAGCAGACGGAGGGGACTAGCGGAACCCACAGATACGCAGTATTTT. It is translated as CASRRRGLAEPTDTQYF.

This chain connects TRBV28 to TRBJ1-2, with 7 bases that match TRBD1. The CDR3 loop spans 13 amino acids. CDR1 is MDHEN and CDR2 is SYDVKM in the germline V gene. Trimming removed 4 bases from V and 6 bases from J; junction bases left unmatched: 5. The CDR3 region is CASSSRQGDGYTF. The CDR3 nucleotides are TGTGCCAGCAGTTCAAGACAGGGTGATGGCTACACCTTC.

The chain couples TRBV7-6 to TRBJ1-5, with D perhaps matching TRBD1 (6 bases). This CDR3 has 16 residues. The germline V gene encodes CDR1 SGHVS and CDR2 FNYEAQ. Trimming left V 0 bases short and J 6 bases short, with 15 bases between. The DNA for the CDR3 is TGTGCCAGCAGCTTAGCCAGCAGGGGTTCAAGTCAGCCCCAGCATTTT. Translated, it gives CASSLASRGSSQPQHF.

This chain joins TRBV4-3 and TRBJ1-6, with 7 bases identical to TRBD1. Germline lookup yields CDR1 LGHNA and CDR2 YSLEER. CDR3 length: 15 residues. Unmatched junction bases numbered 3, after V lost 0 bases and J lost 7 bases. The CDR3 protein is CASSQDDRDNSPLHF. The CDR3 nucleotides read TGCGCCAGCAGCCAAGACGACAGGGACAATTCACCCCTCCACTTT.

The CDR3 sequence is CASSLGRLAGNQETQYF. CDR3 nucleotides: TGTGCCAGCAGCTTAGGGAGACTAGCGGGTAACCAAGAGACCCAGTACTTC. This chain joins TRBV7-3 and TRBJ2-5; 10 nucleotides agree with TRBD2. There are 17 residues in the CDR3. The germline V gene encodes CDR1 SGHTA and CDR2 FQGTGA. V gave up 2 bases and J gave up 0 bases; unmatched junction bases: 6. Complete variable domain (other parts from reference TRBV7-3 and TRBJ2-5): GAGVSQTPSNKVTEKGKYVELRCDPISGHTALYWYRQSLGQGPEFLIYFQGTGAADDSGLPNDRFFAVRPEGSVSTLKIQRTERGDSAVYLCASSLGRLAGNQETQYFGPGTRLLVL.

The chain recombines TRBV30 with TRBJ2-7; possibly TRBD2 for D (5 bases). CDR1 GTSNPN and CDR2 SVGIG come from the germline V gene (reference sequence). The CDR3 sequence is 11 residues long. The V end was cut by 0 bases, the J end by 7 bases, with 7 bases between. CDR3 residues: CAWSVSGEQYF. The CDR3 region has the DNA TGTGCCTGGAGTGTATCGGGGGAGCAGTACTTC.

On this clone itself: The same CDR3 also results from other DNA sequences found in this sample. V and J are TRBV28 and TRBJ2-5; possible D gene TRBD1, 6 bases. The germline CDR1 and CDR2 sequences are MDHEN and SYDVKM. With 6 bases removed from V and 1 base from J, the gap between germline ends came to 12 bases. The CDR3 sequence is 14 residues long. This CDR3 is CASSRGTPQETQYF. The CDR3 DNA sequence: TGTGCCAGCAGCCGAGGGACACCCCAAGAGACCCAGTACTTC.

The genes are TRBV30 and TRBJ2-7, with no clear D. Germline loops: CDR1 GTSNPN, CDR2 SVGIG (reference sequence). V was shortened by 1 base and J by 3 bases, with 4 bases between the two germline ends. This CDR3 has 11 residues. CDR3 DNA sequence: TGTGCCTGGAGTGGCGGCTACGAGCAGTACTTC. Amino acids: CAWSGGYEQYF.

V usage is TRBV10-3 and J usage is TRBJ2-5, with a possible D match to TRBD2 (5 bases). V was shortened by 2 bases and J by 6 bases, with 7 bases between the two germline ends. The CDR3 sequence is 12 residues long. Germline CDR1 reads ENHRY; CDR2 reads SYGVKD. CDR3 sequence: CAISEEGKTQYF. The CDR3 DNA sequence: TGTGCCATCAGTGAGGAGGGAAAGACCCAGTACTTC.

The chain joins TRBV28 to TRBJ2-3, with D tentatively TRBD2 (6 bases). This CDR3 comprises 13 residues. Germline V lookup: CDR1 MDHEN, CDR2 SYDVKM. V lost 8 bases and J 7 bases, leaving 16 bases between the germline ends. The CDR3 loop is CASSLGAGNTQYF. CDR3 coding DNA: TGTGCCAGCTCTCTAGGGGCGGGAAATACGCAGTATTTT. Full variable domain (missing parts from reference TRBV28 and TRBJ2-3): DVKVTQSSRYLVKRTGEKVFLECVQDMDHENMFWYRQDPGLGLRLIYFSYDVKMKEKGDIPEGYSVSREKKERFSLILESASTNQTSMYLCASSLGAGNTQYFGPGTRLTVL.

This clone is a singleton in its sample. The V gene is TRBV3-1 (or the pseudogene TRBV3-2), the J gene TRBJ2-4; D may be TRBD1 (5 bases). CDR1 LGHDT and CDR2 YNNKEL come from the germline V gene (reference sequence). The CDR3 contains 12 residues. The ends were cut back, 2 bases at V and 13 bases at J, with 12 bases in the middle. CDR3 nucleotide sequence: TGTGCCAGCAGCCAAAGGGGCAGAGAACAGTACTTC. It encodes CASSQRGREQYF.

This chain joins TRBV7-9 and TRBJ2-5; tentative D call: TRBD2 (6 bases). This CDR3 has 14 amino acids. With 0 bases removed from V and 5 bases from J, the gap between germline ends came to 10 bases. Germline CDR1 is SEHNR and CDR2 is FQNEAQ (reference sequence). This CDR3 is CASSLAIAGETQYF. The CDR3 nucleotides are TGTGCCAGCAGCTTAGCTATTGCGGGGGAGACCCAGTACTTC.

The J gene is TRBJ2-2, the V gene TRBV7-3; tentative D call: TRBD2 (5 bases). CDR1 and CDR2 from the germline V gene are SGHTA and FQGTGA. This CDR3 spans 15 amino acids. V dropped 0 bases and J dropped 0 bases, with 5 bases sitting between them. CDR3 residues: CASSLTGANTGELFF. The CDR3, as DNA: TGTGCCAGCAGCTTAACGGGAGCGAACACCGGGGAGCTGTTTTTT.